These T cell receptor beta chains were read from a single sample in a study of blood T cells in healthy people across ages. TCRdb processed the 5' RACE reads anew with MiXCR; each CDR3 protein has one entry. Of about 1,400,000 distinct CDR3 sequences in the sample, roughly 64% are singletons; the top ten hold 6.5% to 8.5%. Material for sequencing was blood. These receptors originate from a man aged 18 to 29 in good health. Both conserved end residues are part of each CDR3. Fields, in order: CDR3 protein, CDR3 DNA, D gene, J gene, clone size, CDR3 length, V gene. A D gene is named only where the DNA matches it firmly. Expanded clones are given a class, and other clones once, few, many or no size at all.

CASRLTYRGPQPQHF | TGCGCCAGCAGACTAACCTACAGGGGCCCCCAGCCCCAGCATTTT | TRBD1 | TRBJ1-5 | . | 15 | TRBV5-1
CASSQYTGSGTDTQYF | TGTGCCAGCAGCCAATACACGGGATCAGGCACAGATACGCAGTATTTT | . | TRBJ2-3 | . | 16 | TRBV3-1
CASSLAPLGEKLFF | TGTGCCAGCAGCTTAGCTCCCCTGGGTGAAAAACTGTTTTTT | . | TRBJ1-4 | . | 14 | TRBV7-9
CASTKGDREWGYTF | TGTGCCAGCACCAAAGGGGACAGGGAGTGGGGCTACACCTTC | TRBD1 | TRBJ1-2 | few | 14 | TRBV27
CASIEGHRTDTQYF | TGTGCCAGCATTGAGGGACATCGGACCGATACGCAGTATTTT | . | TRBJ2-3 | few | 14 | TRBV28
CSVLRLANNYEQYF | TGCAGCGTGTTGAGACTAGCGAACAACTACGAGCAGTACTTC | TRBD2 | TRBJ2-7 | . | 14 | TRBV29-1
CATSRDRGDYNEQFF | TGTGCCACCAGCAGAGATAGGGGGGACTACAATGAGCAGTTCTTC | . | TRBJ2-1 | . | 15 | TRBV15
CASSQDTGKGTEAFF | TGTGCCAGCAGCCAAGATACGGGGAAAGGCACTGAAGCTTTCTTT | . | TRBJ1-1 | . | 15 | TRBV3-1
CSEFRANTDTQYF | TGCAGCGAATTCCGGGCGAACACAGATACGCAGTATTTT | . | TRBJ2-3 | . | 13 | TRBV29-1
CASSRGRERLDEQYF | TGTGCCAGCAGTCGCGGCAGGGAGCGTTTGGACGAGCAGTACTTC | . | TRBJ2-7 | few | 15 | TRBV6-5
CASRDRTSGEFF | TGTGCCAGCAGGGATAGGACTAGCGGGGAGTTCTTC | TRBD2 | TRBJ2-1 | . | 12 | TRBV7-2
CASSPLGRGFGLQETQYF | TGTGCCAGCAGCCCCCTTGGGAGGGGCTTTGGGCTACAAGAGACCCAGTACTTC | TRBD2 | TRBJ2-5 | . | 18 | TRBV9
CASSQDSASTDTQYF | TGCGCCAGCAGCCAAGATAGTGCTAGCACAGATACGCAGTATTTT | . | TRBJ2-3 | . | 15 | TRBV4-3
CATNSGGGALAVEYNEQFF | TGTGCCACCAACTCGGGAGGGGGCGCGCTAGCGGTCGAATACAATGAGCAGTTCTTC | . | TRBJ2-1 | . | 19 | TRBV27
CASSLAWEGYTF | TGCGCCAGCAGCCTGGCCTGGGAGGGCTACACCTTC | . | TRBJ1-2 | . | 12 | TRBV5-1
CASSESTGRSDEQYF | TGCGCCAGCAGTGAGTCCACAGGGAGGAGCGACGAGCAGTACTTC | . | TRBJ2-7 | . | 15 | TRBV10-1
CASSPMRARDIQYF | TGTGCCAGTAGCCCGATGCGGGCGAGGGACATTCAGTACTTC | . | TRBJ2-4 | . | 14 | TRBV19
CASSLGGLAGVNEQFF | TGTGCCAGCAGTTTAGGCGGACTAGCGGGAGTCAATGAGCAGTTCTTC | TRBD2 | TRBJ2-1 | . | 16 | TRBV12-3/TRBV12-4
CASSFALDTQYF | TGTGCCAGCAGTTTTGCCCTTGATACGCAGTATTTT | . | TRBJ2-3 | . | 12 | TRBV28
CASSFGRMDIQYF | TGTGCCAGCAGCTTTGGGAGGATGGACATTCAGTACTTC | . | TRBJ2-4 | . | 13 | TRBV7-2
CASWSGDTQYF | TGCGCCAGCTGGTCGGGTGATACGCAGTATTTT | . | TRBJ2-3 | . | 11 | TRBV5-1
CASSLVGSLSSYNEQFF | TGTGCCAGCAGCTTAGTTGGAAGCTTGAGCTCCTACAATGAGCAGTTCTTC | . | TRBJ2-1 | . | 17 | TRBV7-9
CSVEHDYEQYF | TGCAGCGTTGAACACGACTACGAGCAGTACTTC | . | TRBJ2-7 | many | 11 | TRBV29-1
CASSPGWGNEKLFF | TGTGCCAGCAGCCCAGGGTGGGGGAATGAAAAACTGTTTTTT | . | TRBJ1-4 | . | 14 | TRBV6-1
CSIRDRDYEQYF | TGCAGCATCCGGGACAGGGACTACGAGCAGTACTTC | TRBD1 | TRBJ2-7 | . | 12 | TRBV29-1
CAISESTPSGQPQHF | TGTGCCATCAGTGAGTCGACACCCTCAGGTCAGCCCCAGCATTTT | . | TRBJ1-5 | . | 15 | TRBV10-3
CSAPNVGGKAFF | TGCAGTGCCCCCAACGTTGGGGGGAAAGCTTTCTTT | . | TRBJ1-1 | . | 12 | TRBV20-1
CASTQSGMDKNIQYF | TGTGCCAGCACCCAGTCAGGGATGGACAAAAACATTCAGTACTTC | . | TRBJ2-4 | . | 15 | TRBV27
CASSYSRHTQETQYF | TGTGCCAGCAGTTACTCGAGACATACCCAAGAGACCCAGTACTTC | . | TRBJ2-5 | . | 15 | TRBV6-5
CSVAGTSGGAYNEQFF | TGCAGCGTTGCGGGGACTAGCGGGGGAGCTTACAATGAGCAGTTCTTC | TRBD2 | TRBJ2-1 | . | 16 | TRBV29-1
CASSSAFGVRSGANVLTF | TGTGCCAGCAGCTCCGCCTTTGGCGTTCGTTCTGGGGCCAACGTCCTGACTTTC | . | TRBJ2-6 | few | 18 | TRBV11-2
CASTSDGRGEAFF | TGTGCCAGCACCTCCGATGGGAGGGGGGAAGCTTTCTTT | . | TRBJ1-1 | once | 13 | TRBV7-8
CAIRGGTDTQYF | TGTGCCATTCGCGGGGGCACAGATACGCAGTATTTT | . | TRBJ2-3 | few | 12 | TRBV6-1
CASSSPPGNTEAFF | TGTGCCAGCAGTTCCCCGCCGGGGAACACTGAAGCTTTCTTT | . | TRBJ1-1 | few | 14 | TRBV27
CASGEFRIQETQYF | TGTGCCAGCGGTGAATTCAGGATCCAAGAGACCCAGTACTTC | . | TRBJ2-5 | . | 14 | TRBV6-1
CSVGDREDEQYF | TGCAGCGTTGGGGACAGGGAGGATGAGCAGTACTTC | TRBD1 | TRBJ2-5 | . | 12 | TRBV29-1
CATQRGDSNQPQHF | TGTGCCACCCAACGGGGGGATAGCAATCAGCCCCAGCATTTT | . | TRBJ1-5 | . | 14 | TRBV6-5
CAISTEGGRKYEQYF | TGTGCCATCAGCACTGAGGGAGGGAGGAAATACGAGCAGTACTTC | TRBD2 | TRBJ2-7 | . | 15 | TRBV10-3
CASSQDSRGQTQYF | TGCGCCAGCAGCCAAGATTCCAGGGGCCAGACCCAGTACTTC | . | TRBJ2-5 | few | 14 | TRBV4-1
CASSQEGVKANEQFF | TGCGCCAGCAGCCAAGAGGGGGTTAAGGCCAATGAGCAGTTCTTC | . | TRBJ2-1 | . | 15 | TRBV4-1